This T cell receptor beta chain was sequenced in a study of metastatic and nonmetastatic thyroid tumors. TCRdb re-called the PCR reads through MiXCR. The table includes 20,000 to 25,000 clones, roughly 22% detected once. Before thyroid surgery, none of the patients had received any treatment. The germline CDR1 and CDR2 sequences are MDHEN and SYDVKM. This CDR3 spans 13 amino acids. Trimming took 4 bases from V and 4 from J; bases not matched to a gene: 3. In this sample, this clone turned up many times. V is TRBV28 and J is TRBJ1-2; 7 bases are a match to TRBD1. This clonotype was sampled from a female donor with papillary thyroid cancer or a benign thyroid nodule (not recorded which). Some clones in this sample may be carry-over from other donors' samples. Sequencing used tumor tissue. The CDR3 sequence is CASSSQGFYGYTF. Here the CDR3 DNA reads TGTGCCAGCAGTTCACAGGGGTTCTATGGCTACACCTTC.